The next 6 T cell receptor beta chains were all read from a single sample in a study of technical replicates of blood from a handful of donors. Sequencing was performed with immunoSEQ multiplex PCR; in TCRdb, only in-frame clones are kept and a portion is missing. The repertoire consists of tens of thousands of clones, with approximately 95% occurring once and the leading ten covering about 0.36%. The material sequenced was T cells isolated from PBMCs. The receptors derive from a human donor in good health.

The CDR3 nucleotides read TGTGCCGGGGCCAGGACCTACACTGGCGAGCAGTACTTC. Translating gives CAGARTYTGEQYF. This sequence joins TRBV2 and TRBJ2-7; weak D call: TRBD1 (5 bases). V was pared by 11 bases and J by 6 bases, with 20 bases between. Germline CDR1 SNHLY, CDR2 FYNNEI. CDR3 length equals 13 residues.

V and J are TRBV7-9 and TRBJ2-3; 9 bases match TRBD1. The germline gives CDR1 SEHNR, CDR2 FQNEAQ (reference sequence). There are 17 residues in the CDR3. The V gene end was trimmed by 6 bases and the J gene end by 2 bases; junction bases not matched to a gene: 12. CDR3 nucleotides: TGTGCCAGCAGTGGGACAGGGAAAGAACTACCCACAGATACGCAGTATTTT. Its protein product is CASSGTGKELPTDTQYF.

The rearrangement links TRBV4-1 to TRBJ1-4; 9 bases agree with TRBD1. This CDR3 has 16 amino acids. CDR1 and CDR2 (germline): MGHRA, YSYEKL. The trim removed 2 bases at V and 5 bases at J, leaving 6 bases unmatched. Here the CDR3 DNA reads TGCGCCAGCAGCCAAATCCGGACAGGGGTAAATGAAAAACTGTTTTTT. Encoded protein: CASSQIRTGVNEKLFF.

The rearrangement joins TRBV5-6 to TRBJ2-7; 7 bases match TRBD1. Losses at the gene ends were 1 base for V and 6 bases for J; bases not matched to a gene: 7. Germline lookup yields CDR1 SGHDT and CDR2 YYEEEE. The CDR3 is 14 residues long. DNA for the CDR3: TGTGCCAGCAGCTTGTTAACAGGGGTACCCGAGCAGTACTTC. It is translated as CASSLLTGVPEQYF.

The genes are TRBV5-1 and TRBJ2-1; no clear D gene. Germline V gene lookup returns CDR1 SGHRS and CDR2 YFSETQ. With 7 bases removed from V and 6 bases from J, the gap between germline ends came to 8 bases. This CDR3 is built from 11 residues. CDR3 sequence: CASRLLNEQFF. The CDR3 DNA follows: TGCGCCAGCCGTTTACTCAATGAGCAGTTCTTC.

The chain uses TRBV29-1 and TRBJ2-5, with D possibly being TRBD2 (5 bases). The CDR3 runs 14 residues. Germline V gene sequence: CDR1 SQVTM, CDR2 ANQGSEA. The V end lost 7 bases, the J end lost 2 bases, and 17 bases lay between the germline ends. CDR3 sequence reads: CSALPVAIQETQYF. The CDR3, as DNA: TGCAGCGCTTTGCCAGTAGCGATTCAAGAGACCCAGTACTTC.